This TCR beta chain was documented in a study of human T cells and chemical hapten exposure. Study-level points and caveats: The number of TCRs above 1 in 1000 frequency did not change after DPC sensitization. There was a positive correlation between PT1 expanded TCR counts and patch test score.

The time point is: pre-sensitization, week 0. Treatment described: therapeutic diphenylcyclopropenone sensitization with weekly scalp DPC. The starting material, unfractionated whole blood, was used for total RNA extraction. MiXCR was run by TCRdb on the RACE reads, yielding one entry per CDR3 protein. The table has roughly 380,000 distinct CDR3 sequences, approximately 5% seen once. This clonotype was counted many times. Its cognate antigen is unknown. The sequence came from a woman aged 50 to 60 with alopecia areata. Some clones in this sample may be carry-over from other donors' samples. Sequencing used whole blood, obtained in connection with sensitization to the hapten diphenylcyclopropenone (DPC).

The CDR3 nucleotides are TGTGCCAGCAGTTTATGGGCTAGCGGAGCCTACGAGCAGTACTTC. This translates into CASSLWASGAYEQYF. This rearrangement joins TRBV28 to TRBJ2-7, with TRBD2 matching 7 bases. Germline V gene sequence: CDR1 MDHEN, CDR2 SYDVKM. This CDR3 spans 15 amino acids. J was trimmed by 2 bases and V by 0 bases; bases with no gene match: 4.